The rows below give T cell receptor beta chains drawn from one sample of a study of cytomegalovirus exposure and HLA in healthy donors. Clones were sequenced by immunoSEQ multiplex PCR, and TCRdb holds only the in-frame ones, with some missing. Of 130,000 to 150,000 clones in the sample, roughly nine tenths were seen once. Sequencing was done on a sample of PBMCs. Receptors were obtained from a woman aged 18-29 years in good health and CMV-seropositive. The conserved cysteine and the conserved F or W are not part of the CDR3 here.

V: TRBV5-3
J: TRBJ1-5
CDR3: ARSFCVRHSNQPQH

V: TRBV7-8
J: TRBJ2-7
CDR3: ASSSLGGYYEQY

V: TRBV9
J: TRBJ2-1
CDR3: ASSASGTVTNEQF

V: TRBV28
J: TRBJ2-3
CDR3: ASSRQRVGRDIEDTQY

V: TRBV19
J: TRBJ1-2
CDR3: ASSRETRYYGYT

V: TRBV27
J: TRBJ2-7
CDR3: ASREQGPPPYEQY

V: TRBV5-3
J: TRBJ2-5
CDR3: ARSWQLSGKETQY

V: TRBV6-4
J: TRBJ2-3
CDR3: ASSGLAGDTDTQY

V: TRBV5-1
J: TRBJ2-1
CDR3: ASSLSGPKF

V: TRBV13
J: TRBJ2-5
CDR3: ASSLVGQGETQY

V: TRBV6-6
J: TRBJ2-1
CDR3: ASRDAGRTYNEQF

V: TRBV10-3
J: TRBJ2-7
CDR3: AISEGGRDEQY

V: TRBV5-1
J: TRBJ2-1
CDR3: ASTPTSGSIVRQF

V: TRBV2
J: TRBJ2-1
CDR3: ASSSGLPPYNEQF

V: TRBV7-3
J: TRBJ2-7
CDR3: ASSEQGGLVTYEQY

V: TRBV28
J: TRBJ1-2
CDR3: ASWGQLNGYT

V: TRBV28
J: TRBJ1-2
CDR3: ASMRQGYGYT

V: TRBV4-1
J: TRBJ2-1
CDR3: ASSGLAPYNEQF

V: TRBV7-8
J: TRBJ1-1
CDR3: ASSFQGANTEAF

V: TRBV5-1
J: TRBJ2-3
CDR3: ASSSGLAGDTDTQY

V: TRBV19
J: TRBJ2-2
CDR3: ASSIISTGTGELF

V: TRBV9
J: TRBJ2-3
CDR3: ASSSGLAWPDTQY

V: TRBV30
J: TRBJ2-3
CDR3: AWSPGGRASDTQY